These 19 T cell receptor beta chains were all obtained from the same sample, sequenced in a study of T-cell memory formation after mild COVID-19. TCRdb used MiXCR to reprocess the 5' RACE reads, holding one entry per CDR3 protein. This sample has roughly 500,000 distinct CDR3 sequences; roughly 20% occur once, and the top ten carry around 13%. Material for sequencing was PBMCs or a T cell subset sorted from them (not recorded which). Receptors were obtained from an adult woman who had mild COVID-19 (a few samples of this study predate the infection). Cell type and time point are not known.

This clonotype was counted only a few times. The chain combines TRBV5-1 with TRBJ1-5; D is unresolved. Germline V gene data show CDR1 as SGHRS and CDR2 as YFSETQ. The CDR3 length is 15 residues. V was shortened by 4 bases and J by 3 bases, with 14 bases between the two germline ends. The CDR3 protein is CASSPLGEVNQPQHF. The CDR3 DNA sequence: TGCGCCAGCAGCCCCCTTGGAGAGGTCAATCAGCCCCAGCATTTT.

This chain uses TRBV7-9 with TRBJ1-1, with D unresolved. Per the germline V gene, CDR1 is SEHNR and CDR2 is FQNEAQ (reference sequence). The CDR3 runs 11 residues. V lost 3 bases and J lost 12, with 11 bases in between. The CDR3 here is CASSFQQRTFF. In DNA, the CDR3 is TGTGCCAGCAGCTTTCAACAGAGAACTTTCTTT.

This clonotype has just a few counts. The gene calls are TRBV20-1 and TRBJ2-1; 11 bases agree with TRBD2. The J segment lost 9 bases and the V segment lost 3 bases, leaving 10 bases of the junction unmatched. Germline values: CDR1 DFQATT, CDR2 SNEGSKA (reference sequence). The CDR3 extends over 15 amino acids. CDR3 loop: CSASQSSGRAFEQFF. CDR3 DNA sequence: TGCAGTGCTAGCCAAAGTAGCGGGAGGGCCTTTGAGCAGTTCTTC.

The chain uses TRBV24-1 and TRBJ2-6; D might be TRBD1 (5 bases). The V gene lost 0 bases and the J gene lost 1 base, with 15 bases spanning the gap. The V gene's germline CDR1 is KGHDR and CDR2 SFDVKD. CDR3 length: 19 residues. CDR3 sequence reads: CATSDLGWTKESGANVLTF. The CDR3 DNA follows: TGTGCCACCAGTGATTTGGGTTGGACAAAGGAATCTGGGGCCAACGTCCTGACTTTC.

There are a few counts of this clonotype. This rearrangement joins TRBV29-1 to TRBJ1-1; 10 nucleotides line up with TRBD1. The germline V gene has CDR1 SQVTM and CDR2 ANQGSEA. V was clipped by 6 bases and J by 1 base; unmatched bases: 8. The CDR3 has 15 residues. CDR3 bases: TGCAGCGTCACCGGGACAGGGGTATCGAACACTGAAGCTTTCTTT. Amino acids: CSVTGTGVSNTEAFF.

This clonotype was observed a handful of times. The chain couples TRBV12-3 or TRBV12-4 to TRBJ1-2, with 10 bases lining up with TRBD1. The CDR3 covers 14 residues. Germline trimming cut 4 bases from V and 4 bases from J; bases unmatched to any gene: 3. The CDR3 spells CASSSDRGLYGYTF. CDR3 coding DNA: TGTGCCAGCAGTTCAGACAGGGGGCTCTATGGCTACACCTTC.

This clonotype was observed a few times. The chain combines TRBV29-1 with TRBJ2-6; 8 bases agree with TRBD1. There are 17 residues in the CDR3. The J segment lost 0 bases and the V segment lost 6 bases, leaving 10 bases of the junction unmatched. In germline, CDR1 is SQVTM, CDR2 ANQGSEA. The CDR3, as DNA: TGCAGCGTGGGGGCAGGGACAGGCATCTCTGGGGCCAACGTCCTGACTTTC. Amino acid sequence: CSVGAGTGISGANVLTF.

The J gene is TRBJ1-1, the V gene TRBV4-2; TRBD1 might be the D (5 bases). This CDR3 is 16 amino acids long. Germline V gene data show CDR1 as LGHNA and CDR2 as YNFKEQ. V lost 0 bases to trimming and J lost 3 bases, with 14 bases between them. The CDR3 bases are TGTGCCAGCAGCCAAGATCCGGGGGGGAGAGACACTGAAGCTTTCTTT. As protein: CASSQDPGGRDTEAFF.

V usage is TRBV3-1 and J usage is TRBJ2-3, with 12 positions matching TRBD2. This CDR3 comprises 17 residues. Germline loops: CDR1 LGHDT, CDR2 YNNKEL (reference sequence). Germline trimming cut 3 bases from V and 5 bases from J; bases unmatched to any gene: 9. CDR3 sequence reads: CASSHYLAGGFGDTQYF. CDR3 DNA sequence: TGTGCCAGCAGCCATTACCTAGCGGGAGGGTTTGGAGATACGCAGTATTTT.

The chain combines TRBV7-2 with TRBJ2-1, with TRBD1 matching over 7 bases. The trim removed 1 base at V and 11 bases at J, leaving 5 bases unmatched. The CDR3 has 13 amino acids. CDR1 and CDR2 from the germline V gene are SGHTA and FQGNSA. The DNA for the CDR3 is TGTGCCAGCAGCTTAGAAGGGGACAGCCAGCAGTTCTTC. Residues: CASSLEGDSQQFF.

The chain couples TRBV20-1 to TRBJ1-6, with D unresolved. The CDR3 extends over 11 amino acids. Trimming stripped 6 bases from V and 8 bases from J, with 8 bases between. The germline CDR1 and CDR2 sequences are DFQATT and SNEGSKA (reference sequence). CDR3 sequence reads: CSANSHSPLHF. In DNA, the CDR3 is TGCAGTGCGAACAGTCATTCACCCCTCCACTTT.

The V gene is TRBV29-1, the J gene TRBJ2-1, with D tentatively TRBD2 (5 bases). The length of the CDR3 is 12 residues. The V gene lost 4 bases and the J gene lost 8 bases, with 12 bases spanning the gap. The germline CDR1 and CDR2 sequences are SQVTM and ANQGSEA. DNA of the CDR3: TGCAGCGTTGTGGCTAGCTCAGATGAGCAGTTCTTC. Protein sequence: CSVVASSDEQFF.

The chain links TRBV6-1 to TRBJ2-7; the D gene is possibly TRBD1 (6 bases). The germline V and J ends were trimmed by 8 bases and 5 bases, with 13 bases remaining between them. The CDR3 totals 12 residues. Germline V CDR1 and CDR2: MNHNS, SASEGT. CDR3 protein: CASPTGIHEQYF. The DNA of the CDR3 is TGTGCCAGCCCTACAGGGATCCACGAGCAGTACTTC.

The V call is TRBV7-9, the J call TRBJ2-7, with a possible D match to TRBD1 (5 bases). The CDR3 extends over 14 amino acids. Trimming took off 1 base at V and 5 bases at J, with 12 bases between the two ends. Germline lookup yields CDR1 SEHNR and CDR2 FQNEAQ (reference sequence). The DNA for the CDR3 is TGTGCCAGCAGCTTAGTTTATGCAGGGCACGAGCAGTACTTC. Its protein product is CASSLVYAGHEQYF.

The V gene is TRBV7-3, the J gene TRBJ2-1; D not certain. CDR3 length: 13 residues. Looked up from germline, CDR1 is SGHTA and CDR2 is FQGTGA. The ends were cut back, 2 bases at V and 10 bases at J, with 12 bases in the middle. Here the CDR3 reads CASSLSVIEEQFF. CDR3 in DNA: TGTGCCAGCAGCTTATCGGTCATTGAGGAGCAGTTCTTC.

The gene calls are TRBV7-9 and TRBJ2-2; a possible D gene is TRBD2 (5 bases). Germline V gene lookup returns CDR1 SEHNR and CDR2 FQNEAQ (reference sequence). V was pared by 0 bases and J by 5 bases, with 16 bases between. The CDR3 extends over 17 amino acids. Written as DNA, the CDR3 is TGTGCCAGCAGCTTAGCGATGGGCCTAGCCAAAACCGGGGAGCTGTTTTTT. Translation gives CASSLAMGLAKTGELFF. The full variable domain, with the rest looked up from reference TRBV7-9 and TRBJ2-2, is DTGVSQNPRHKITKRGQNVTFRCDPISEHNRLYWYRQTLGQGPEFLTYFQNEAQLEKSRLLSDRFSAERPKGSFSTLEIQRTEQGDSAMYLCASSLAMGLAKTGELFFGEGSRLTVL.

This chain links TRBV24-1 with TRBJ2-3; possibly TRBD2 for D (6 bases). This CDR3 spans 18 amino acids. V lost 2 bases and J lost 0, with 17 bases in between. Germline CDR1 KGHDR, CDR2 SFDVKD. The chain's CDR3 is CATSDSSGLATSTDTQYF. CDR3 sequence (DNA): TGTGCCACCAGTGATTCCTCGGGACTTGCAACGAGCACAGATACGCAGTATTTT.

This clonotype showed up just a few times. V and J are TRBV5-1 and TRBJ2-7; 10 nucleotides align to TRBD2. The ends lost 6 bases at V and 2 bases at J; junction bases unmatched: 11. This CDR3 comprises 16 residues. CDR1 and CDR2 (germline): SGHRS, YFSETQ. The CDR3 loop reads CASIPPGLAPTYEQYF. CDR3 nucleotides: TGCGCCAGCATCCCCCCGGGACTAGCGCCGACCTACGAGCAGTACTTC. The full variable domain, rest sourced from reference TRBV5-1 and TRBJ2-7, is KAGVTQTPRYLIKTRGQQVTLSCSPISGHRSVSWYQQTPGQGLQFLFEYFSETQRNKGNFPGRFSGRQFSNSRSEMNVSTLELGDSALYLCASIPPGLAPTYEQYFGPGTRLTVT.

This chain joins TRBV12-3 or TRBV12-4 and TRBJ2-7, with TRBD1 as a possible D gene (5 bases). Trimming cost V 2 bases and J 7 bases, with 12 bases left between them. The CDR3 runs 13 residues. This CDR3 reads CASSLFQGWEQYF. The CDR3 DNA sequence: TGTGCCAGCAGTTTATTTCAGGGTTGGGAGCAGTACTTC.